The 32 T cell receptor beta chains listed next were all sequenced from one sample in a study of blood T cell repertoires in COVID-19. TCRdb's table, derived via immunoSEQ multiplex PCR, lists solely in-frame clones and lacks some. The table lists fewer than 350,000 clones, around nine tenths of them singletons. The sequenced sample consisted of PBMCs or T cells enriched from blood (not recorded which). Receptors were obtained from a man aged 55-75 years who had recovered from COVID-19.

The chain has TRBV19 and TRBJ1-1; the D gene is possibly TRBD1 (5 bases). Trimming took off 3 bases at V and 10 bases at J, with 9 bases between the two ends. Germline assignment: CDR1 LNHDA and CDR2 SQIVND (reference sequence). The CDR3 extends over 11 amino acids. As DNA, the CDR3 is TGTGCCAGTAGTATCGGACAAGGAGCTTTCTTT. Translated, it gives CASSIGQGAFF.

The rearrangement links TRBV2 to TRBJ2-5, with TRBD2 matching 7 bases. CDR1 SNHLY and CDR2 FYNNEI come from the germline V gene. The CDR3 totals 14 residues. J gave up 5 bases and V 3 bases, and 6 bases lay outside the gene matches. CDR3 nucleotide sequence: TGTGCCAGCAGTGAGGGGAGGGGAAGCGAGACCCAGTACTTC. This sequence encodes CASSEGRGSETQYF.

The chain links TRBV10-2 to TRBJ2-7, with 7 positions matching TRBD2. CDR1 WSHSY and CDR2 SAAADI come from the germline V gene. Trimming removed 5 bases from V and 6 bases from J; junction bases left unmatched: 7. CDR3 length: 13 amino acids. The DNA for the CDR3 is TGCGCCAGCAGTCTTGGACTAGTGGTCGAGCAGTACTTC. This translates into CASSLGLVVEQYF.

The genes are TRBV10-1 and TRBJ2-2; TRBD1 is a possible D gene (5 bases). Germline CDR1 WNHNN, CDR2 SYGVQD (reference sequence). The ends were cut back, 3 bases at V and 6 bases at J, with 20 bases in the middle. CDR3 length: 17 amino acids. The CDR3 DNA follows: TGCGCCAGCAGTGAAATTAGGGGCCTAGGAGTTCCCGGGGAGCTGTTTTTT. This gives the protein CASSEIRGLGVPGELFF.

The sample holds one count of this clone. V is TRBV18 and J is TRBJ1-2, with D tentatively TRBD1 (5 bases). V gave up 3 bases and J gave up 6 bases, with 11 bases separating them. The CDR3 contains 13 residues. Per the germline V gene, CDR1 is KGHSH and CDR2 is LQKENI. Here the CDR3 reads CASSPQKTDGYTF. CDR3 nucleotide sequence: TGTGCCAGCTCACCCCAAAAGACAGATGGCTACACCTTC.

The rearrangement joins TRBV24-1 to TRBJ2-1; 8 bases align to TRBD2. The CDR3 totals 16 residues. V shed 5 bases, J shed 2 bases, and the junction held 7 bases outside the gene matches. Looked up from germline, CDR1 is KGHDR and CDR2 is SFDVKD. CDR3 residues: CATSVSGGLAYNEQFF. For the CDR3, the DNA is TGTGCCACCAGTGTCTCCGGGGGACTAGCCTACAATGAGCAGTTCTTC.

This CDR3 is CASSPPEGAETQYF. The CDR3 nucleotides are TGTGCCAGCTCACCCCCGGAAGGGGCTGAGACCCAGTACTTC. The V call is TRBV18, the J call TRBJ2-5; maybe TRBD1 (5 bases). Trimming shortened V by 3 bases and J by 5 bases, and 13 bases separated the two germline ends. This CDR3 has 14 residues. The germline gives CDR1 KGHSH, CDR2 LQKENI.

The genes are TRBV10-1 and TRBJ2-7; 16 bases align to TRBD2. Germline values: CDR1 WNHNN, CDR2 SYGVQD (reference sequence). J gave up 2 bases and V 2 bases, and 6 bases lay outside the gene matches. The CDR3 consists of 18 residues. The CDR3 coding sequence is TGCGCCAGCAGTGAGACTCCCGGGACTAGCGGGAGGGCCTACGAGCAGTACTTC. The encoded protein is CASSETPGTSGRAYEQYF.

This clone appeared once. The gene calls are TRBV7-2 and TRBJ2-2; TRBD2 matches 8 bases. Germline V lookup: CDR1 SGHTA, CDR2 FQGNSA. This CDR3 has 15 residues. With V trimmed by 1 base and J by 6 bases, 4 bases remained unmatched. CDR3 residues: CASSLDPSGSGELFF. The CDR3 nucleotides are TGTGCCAGCAGCTTAGATCCTAGCGGGTCCGGGGAGCTGTTTTTT.

The rearrangement links TRBV28 to TRBJ2-2; TRBD2 matches at 8 bases. V was pared by 5 bases and J by 0 bases, with 5 bases of the junction left unmatched. There are 16 residues in the CDR3. Germline CDR1 and CDR2: MDHEN and SYDVKM. CDR3 nucleotides: TGTGCCAGCAGTCAACTAGCGGCAGCGAACACCGGGGAGCTGTTTTTT. Its protein product is CASSQLAAANTGELFF.

The chain combines TRBV29-1 with TRBJ2-7; the match to TRBD2 covers 16 bases. From germline, CDR1 is SQVTM and CDR2 ANQGSEA. The CDR3 consists of 16 residues. V shed 6 bases, J shed 4 bases, and the junction held 9 bases outside the gene matches. The CDR3 is CSVGLAGGPSGYEQYF. The CDR3 DNA is TGCAGCGTGGGACTAGCGGGAGGGCCCTCGGGTTACGAGCAGTACTTC.

DNA for the CDR3: TGTGCCAGCAGTTCACCTTCAGCGGGAGGGCCACGGGAGCAGTACTTC. Protein product: CASSSPSAGGPREQYF. The rearrangement uses TRBV28 and TRBJ2-7; TRBD2 matches 10 bases. The germline CDR1 and CDR2 sequences are MDHEN and SYDVKM. The CDR3 totals 16 residues. V lost 4 bases, J lost 7 bases, and 13 bases stayed unmatched.

This clone was recorded once. Within the sample, other DNA sequences also encode this same CDR3. The CDR3 coding sequence is TGTGCCAGCAGTTTGTTCGCGGGAGGGAGTTACAATGAGCAGTTCTTC. This codes for CASSLFAGGSYNEQFF. V is TRBV28 and J is TRBJ2-1; the match to TRBD2 covers 9 bases. The CDR3 length is 16 residues. V shed 3 bases, J shed 4 bases, and the junction held 7 bases outside the gene matches. The germline CDR1 and CDR2 sequences are MDHEN and SYDVKM.

The V gene is TRBV3-1 (or the pseudogene TRBV3-2), the J gene TRBJ1-5, with D possibly matching TRBD1 (5 bases). Trimming left V 2 bases short and J 4 bases short, with 12 bases between. CDR3 length: 15 residues. Per germline, CDR1 LGHDT and CDR2 YNNKEL (reference sequence). The CDR3 loop is CASSQLWGDNQPQHF. CDR3 nucleotide sequence: TGTGCCAGCAGCCAATTATGGGGGGATAATCAGCCCCAGCATTTT.

This sequence joins TRBV19 and TRBJ2-5; D possibly corresponds to TRBD2 (6 bases). Trimming removed 3 bases from V and 1 base from J, with 15 bases in between. The CDR3 totals 16 residues. From germline, CDR1 is LNHDA and CDR2 SQIVND (reference sequence). CDR3 in DNA: TGTGCCAGTAGTATTCCGGGACTCCCTGGCCAAGAGACCCAGTACTTC. This sequence encodes CASSIPGLPGQETQYF.

The chain recombines TRBV3-1 (or the pseudogene TRBV3-2) with TRBJ2-1; 14 bases are a match to TRBD2. CDR1 LGHDT and CDR2 YNNKEL come from the germline V gene (reference sequence). The CDR3 length is 17 residues. J gave up 7 bases and V 2 bases, and 7 bases lay outside the gene matches. The CDR3 nucleotides are TGTGCCAGCAGCCAAACGACCGGGACTAGCGGGAGTAATGAGCAGTTCTTC. Translated, it gives CASSQTTGTSGSNEQFF.

The chain carries TRBV28 and TRBJ2-7, with TRBD2 matching 14 bases. Germline V gene sequence: CDR1 MDHEN, CDR2 SYDVKM. V lost 4 bases, J lost 6 bases, and 8 bases stayed unmatched. CDR3 length: 16 amino acids. CDR3: CASSSWGLAGASEQYF. The CDR3, as DNA: TGTGCCAGCAGTTCCTGGGGACTAGCGGGAGCGTCCGAGCAGTACTTC.

The sample holds a few counts of this clone. The chain uses TRBV10-1 and TRBJ2-7; D ambiguous. The CDR3 has 13 residues. The V end lost 8 bases, the J end lost 2 bases, and 13 bases lay between the germline ends. Per germline, CDR1 WNHNN and CDR2 SYGVQD (reference sequence). CDR3 DNA: TGCGCCAGCTGTGGGTCGCCGGCCTACGAGCAGTACTTC. Translation: CASCGSPAYEQYF.

J is TRBJ1-2 and V is TRBV28; a possible D gene is TRBD1 (6 bases). The CDR3 is 13 amino acids. Trimming stripped 5 bases from V and 4 bases from J, with 11 bases between. From germline, CDR1 is MDHEN and CDR2 SYDVKM. Here the CDR3 reads CASSGQTTYGYTF. The CDR3 nucleotides are TGTGCCAGCAGTGGACAGACTACCTATGGCTACACCTTC.

This chain joins TRBV27 and TRBJ2-1, with no clear D. Germline assignment: CDR1 MNHEY and CDR2 SMNVEV (reference sequence). The CDR3 length is 15 residues. The germline V and J ends were trimmed by 2 bases and 3 bases, with 11 bases remaining between them. In nucleotides, the CDR3 is TGTGCCAGCAGTTTAAGCCACCCGGTCTACAATGAGCAGTTCTTC. It translates to CASSLSHPVYNEQFF.

This clone showed up just once. The chain has TRBV3-1 (or the pseudogene TRBV3-2) and TRBJ2-7, with TRBD1 identical over 8 bases. The CDR3 length is 17 residues. V dropped 1 base and J dropped 0; count of bases not matched to a gene: 8. Looked up from germline, CDR1 is LGHDT and CDR2 is YNNKEL (reference sequence). CDR3 DNA sequence: TGTGCCAGCAGCCAAGGGACCTGGGACAGGATCTCCTACGAGCAGTACTTC. Protein product: CASSQGTWDRISYEQYF.

This rearrangement joins TRBV4-1 to TRBJ2-3; 10 bases line up with TRBD1. The CDR3 runs 16 residues. Germline CDR1 is MGHRA and CDR2 is YSYEKL. V shed 1 base, J shed 5 bases, and the junction held 6 bases outside the gene matches. Here the CDR3 DNA reads TGCGCCAGCAGCCAAGTCGACAGGGGGCTTAAAGATACGCAGTATTTT. As protein: CASSQVDRGLKDTQYF.

This chain joins TRBV5-1 and TRBJ2-1, with 8 bases that match TRBD2. V trimming: 6 bases; J trimming: 12 bases; junction bases outside the gene matches: 14. The CDR3 has 14 residues. Germline V gene data show CDR1 as SGHRS and CDR2 as YFSETQ. CDR3 sequence (DNA): TGCGCCAGCACGTCGTACAGCGGGAGTTCACGGCAGTTCTTC. It yields the protein CASTSYSGSSRQFF.

This clone has a single count. The chain employs TRBV10-3 and TRBJ1-2; 12 bases fit TRBD1. The CDR3 is 14 amino acids. Germline assignment: CDR1 ENHRY and CDR2 SYGVKD. Trimming removed 6 bases from V and 6 bases from J; junction bases left unmatched: 5. The CDR3 coding sequence is TGTGCCATCAGGGGGACAGGGGGCTCTCATGGCTACACCTTC. It translates to CAIRGTGGSHGYTF.

The J gene is TRBJ2-1, the V gene TRBV5-1; possibly TRBD1 for D (6 bases). CDR3 length equals 16 residues. The V end lost 3 bases, the J end lost 0 bases, and 13 bases lay between the germline ends. Germline V gene lookup returns CDR1 SGHRS and CDR2 YFSETQ. The CDR3 loop is CASSSGTTVSYNEQFF. For the CDR3, the DNA is TGCGCCAGCAGCTCCGGGACAACCGTCTCCTACAATGAGCAGTTCTTC.

The sample holds one count of this clone. The CDR3 coding sequence is TGTGCCAGCAGCCCGGGTAGGCCGAACACCGGGGAGCTGTTTTTT. Amino acid sequence: CASSPGRPNTGELFF. This chain uses TRBV7-2 with TRBJ2-2, with D uncertain. There are 15 residues in the CDR3. Trimming took off 5 bases at V and 0 bases at J, with 10 bases between the two ends. Per germline, CDR1 SGHTA and CDR2 FQGNSA.

In its sample, this clone was seen once. The gene calls are TRBV4-1 and TRBJ2-7; the match to TRBD1 covers 11 bases. Germline V gene data show CDR1 as MGHRA and CDR2 as YSYEKL. The CDR3 is 16 residues long. The V segment lost 4 bases and the J segment 2 bases; nucleotides outside the gene matches: 7. CDR3 sequence: CASSLLGTGGTYEQYF. CDR3 coding DNA: TGCGCCAGCAGCCTCCTCGGGACAGGGGGAACCTACGAGCAGTACTTC.

The chain recombines TRBV4-3 with TRBJ2-1; D unclear. V lost 1 base to trimming and J lost 7 bases, with 11 bases between them. The germline V gene encodes CDR1 LGHNA and CDR2 YSLEER. The CDR3 covers 14 residues. CDR3 sequence reads: CASSQVTAGNEQFF. The CDR3, as DNA: TGCGCCAGCAGCCAAGTAACGGCCGGGAATGAGCAGTTCTTC.

The chain employs TRBV24-1 and TRBJ2-7; TRBD1 agrees at 7 bases. V lost 5 bases to trimming and J lost 4 bases; unmatched junction nucleotides: 10. The CDR3 consists of 15 residues. CDR1 and CDR2 from the germline V gene are KGHDR and SFDVKD. The CDR3 spells CATSVAGGGRYEQYF. The CDR3, as DNA: TGTGCCACCAGTGTGGCAGGGGGTGGTAGGTACGAGCAGTACTTC.

The chain recombines TRBV28 with TRBJ2-6; TRBD1 matches at 11 bases. Germline CDR1 is MDHEN and CDR2 is SYDVKM. This CDR3 contains 17 residues. Germline trimming cut 4 bases from V and 1 base from J; bases unmatched to any gene: 3. The CDR3 bases are TGTGCCAGCAGTTCCGGACAGGGGGCGTCTGGGGCCAACGTCCTGACTTTC. Translated, it gives CASSSGQGASGANVLTF. Supplemented by reference TRBV28 and TRBJ2-6, the full variable domain reads DVKVTQSSRYLVKRTGEKVFLECVQDMDHENMFWYRQDPGLGLRLIYFSYDVKMKEKGDIPEGYSVSREKKERFSLILESASTNQTSMYLCASSSGQGASGANVLTFGAGSRLTVL.

This clone showed up just once. The chain joins TRBV14 to TRBJ2-5, with TRBD1 matching over 8 bases. The CDR3 totals 16 residues. Germline CDR1 and CDR2: SGHDN and FVKESK. Trimming removed 4 bases from V and 2 bases from J; junction bases left unmatched: 9. CDR3 nucleotide sequence: TGTGCCAGCAGCCTCTGGACAGGGCGACTACAAGAGACCCAGTACTTC. Its protein is CASSLWTGRLQETQYF.

This chain uses TRBV6-5 with TRBJ1-2, with D tentatively TRBD1 (6 bases). This CDR3 has 13 residues. Germline V gene lookup returns CDR1 MNHEY and CDR2 SVGAGI. V was shortened by 6 bases and J by 2 bases, with 10 bases between the two germline ends. The CDR3 spells CASRFDRNYGYTF. CDR3 sequence (DNA): TGTGCCAGCAGATTCGACAGGAACTATGGCTACACCTTC.